The 7 T cell receptor beta chains in this list originate from one sample, sequenced in a study of blood T cells in healthy people across ages. For the second PCR, which ran for roughly 7 to 11 cycles, a sample-barcoded 5' primer and a J-beta primer mix were used. TCRdb independently ran MiXCR on the 5' RACE reads; one entry per CDR3 protein. The sample shows 760,000 or so distinct CDR3 sequences, roughly 25% of them seen only once. This same sample was also part of a study on T cells of mothers and their children.

The specimen sequenced was blood. The receptors were gathered from a boy aged 5-17 years in good health.

The gene calls are TRBV6-1 and TRBJ2-1; possible D gene TRBD2, 6 bases. Looked up from germline, CDR1 is MNHNS and CDR2 is SASEGT. The CDR3 extends over 16 amino acids. V was cut by 6 bases and J by 7 bases, with 22 bases left in between. The CDR3 spells CASSFMSTSSRNEQFF. The CDR3, as DNA: TGTGCCAGCAGCTTCATGTCGACTAGTAGTCGAAATGAGCAGTTCTTC.

J is TRBJ2-5 and V is TRBV12-3 or TRBV12-4; 8 nucleotides agree with TRBD1. The end of the DNA fits TRBJ2-1 better, so the J call may be wrong. The CDR3 spans 14 residues. The CDR3 DNA reads as TGTGCCAGCAGTTTACGACAGGGGTCATGGGAGCAGTTCTTC. Residues: CASSLRQGSWEQFF.

This clonotype turned up a few times. The J gene is TRBJ2-3, the V gene TRBV7-9, with TRBD2 matching 13 bases. V lost 6 bases and J lost 5; bases outside the gene matches: 5. The CDR3 is 15 amino acids. Germline V gives CDR1 SEHNR, CDR2 FQNEAQ (reference sequence). The CDR3 sequence: CASRLLAGGRDTQYF. The CDR3 DNA sequence: TGTGCCAGCAGACTACTAGCGGGAGGGAGAGATACGCAGTATTTT.

The V and J genes are TRBV28 and TRBJ2-3; D may correspond to TRBD1 or TRBD2 (5 bases each). This CDR3 is 19 amino acids long. CDR1 and CDR2 (germline): MDHEN, SYDVKM. The V end lost 2 bases, the J end lost 2 bases, and 23 bases lay between the germline ends. In DNA form, the CDR3 reads TGTGCCAGCAGTTTAGGGGCTGGGAGAGCGGTACTTTCCACAGATACGCAGTATTTT. The encoded protein is CASSLGAGRAVLSTDTQYF. The full variable domain, rest sourced from reference TRBV28 and TRBJ2-3, is DVKVTQSSRYLVKRTGEKVFLECVQDMDHENMFWYRQDPGLGLRLIYFSYDVKMKEKGDIPEGYSVSREKKERFSLILESASTNQTSMYLCASSLGAGRAVLSTDTQYFGPGTRLTVL.

This clonotype was observed a few times. This rearrangement joins TRBV6-5 to TRBJ2-2; D may be TRBD1 (6 bases). Germline values: CDR1 MNHEY, CDR2 SVGAGI. The CDR3 is 15 residues long. Trimming shortened V by 6 bases and J by 1 base, and 12 bases separated the two germline ends. The CDR3 DNA is TGTGCCAGCAGAACCTCGGACAGGAACACCGGGGAGCTGTTTTTT. As protein: CASRTSDRNTGELFF.

As to this clonotype: One end of the junction fails to match germline, which may point to a read error. The chain recombines TRBV28 with TRBJ1-4; D gene uncertain. CDR3 length: 15 amino acids. Germline V gives CDR1 MDHEN, CDR2 SYDVKM. Here the CDR3 reads CAGSFLGESDEKLFF. CDR3 coding DNA: TGTGCCGGCAGTTTTCTTGGAGAATCAGATGAAAAACTGTTTTTT.

This clonotype was seen just once. This rearrangement joins TRBV12-3 or TRBV12-4 to TRBJ2-7; 9 positions match TRBD2. V trimming: 6 bases; J trimming: 1 base; junction bases outside the gene matches: 4. This CDR3 spans 14 amino acids. CDR3 in amino acids: CASRETSGSYEQYF. As DNA, the CDR3 is TGTGCCAGCAGGGAGACTAGCGGATCCTACGAGCAGTACTTC.